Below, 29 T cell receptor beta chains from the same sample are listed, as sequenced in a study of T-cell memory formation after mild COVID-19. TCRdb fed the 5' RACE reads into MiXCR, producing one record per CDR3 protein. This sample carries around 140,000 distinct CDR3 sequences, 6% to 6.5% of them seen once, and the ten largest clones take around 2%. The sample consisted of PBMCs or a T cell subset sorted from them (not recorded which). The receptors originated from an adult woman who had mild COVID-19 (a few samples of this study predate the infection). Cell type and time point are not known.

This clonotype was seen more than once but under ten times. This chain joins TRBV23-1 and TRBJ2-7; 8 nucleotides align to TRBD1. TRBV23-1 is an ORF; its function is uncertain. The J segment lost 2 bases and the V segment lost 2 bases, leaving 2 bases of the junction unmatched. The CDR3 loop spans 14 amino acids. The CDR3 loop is CASSQQGATYEQYF. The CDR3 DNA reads TGCGCCAGCAGTCAACAGGGGGCCACCTACGAGCAGTACTTC.

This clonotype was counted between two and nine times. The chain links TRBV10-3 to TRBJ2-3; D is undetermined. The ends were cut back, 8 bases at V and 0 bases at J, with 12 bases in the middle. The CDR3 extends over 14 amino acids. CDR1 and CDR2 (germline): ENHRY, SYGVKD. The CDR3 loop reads CAIPRALSTDTQYF. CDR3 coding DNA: TGTGCCATCCCTAGGGCGTTAAGCACAGATACGCAGTATTTT.

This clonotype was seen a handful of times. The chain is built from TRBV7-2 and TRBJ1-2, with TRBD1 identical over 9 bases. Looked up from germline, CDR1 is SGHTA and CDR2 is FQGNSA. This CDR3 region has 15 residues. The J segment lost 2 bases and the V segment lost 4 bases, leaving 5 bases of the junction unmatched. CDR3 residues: CASSYRDRENYGYTF. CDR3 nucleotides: TGTGCCAGCAGCTACCGGGACAGGGAGAACTATGGCTACACCTTC. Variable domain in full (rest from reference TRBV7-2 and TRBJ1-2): GAGVSQSPSNKVTEKGKDVELRCDPISGHTALYWYRQSLGQGLEFLIYFQGNSAPDKSGLPSDRFSAERTGGSVSTLTIQRTQQEDSAVYLCASSYRDRENYGYTFGSGTRLTVV.

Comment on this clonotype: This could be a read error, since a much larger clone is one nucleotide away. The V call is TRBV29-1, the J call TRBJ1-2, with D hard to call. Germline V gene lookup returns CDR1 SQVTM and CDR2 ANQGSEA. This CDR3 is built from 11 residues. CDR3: CGVVENTGYTF. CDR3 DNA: TGCGGCGTAGTCGAGAACACCGGCTACACCTTC.

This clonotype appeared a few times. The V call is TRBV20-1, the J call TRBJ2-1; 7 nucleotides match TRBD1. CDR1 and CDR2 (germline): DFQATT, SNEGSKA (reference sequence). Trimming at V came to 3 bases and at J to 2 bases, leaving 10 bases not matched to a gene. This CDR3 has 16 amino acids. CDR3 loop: CSAREQGNYAYNEQFF. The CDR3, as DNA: TGCAGTGCTAGGGAACAGGGGAACTATGCCTACAATGAGCAGTTCTTC.

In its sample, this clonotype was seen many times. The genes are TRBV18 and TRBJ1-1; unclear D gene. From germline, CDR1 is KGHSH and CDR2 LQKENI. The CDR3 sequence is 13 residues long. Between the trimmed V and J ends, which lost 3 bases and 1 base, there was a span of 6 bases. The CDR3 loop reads CASSPNWNTEAFF. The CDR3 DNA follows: TGTGCCAGCTCACCGAACTGGAACACTGAAGCTTTCTTT.

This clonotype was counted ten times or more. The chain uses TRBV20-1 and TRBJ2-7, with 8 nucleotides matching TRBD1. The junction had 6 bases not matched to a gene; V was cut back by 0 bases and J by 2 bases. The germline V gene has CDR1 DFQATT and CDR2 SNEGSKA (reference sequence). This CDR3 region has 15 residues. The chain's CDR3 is CSARDPRTGTYEQYF. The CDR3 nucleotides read TGCAGTGCTAGAGATCCCCGGACAGGGACCTACGAGCAGTACTTC.

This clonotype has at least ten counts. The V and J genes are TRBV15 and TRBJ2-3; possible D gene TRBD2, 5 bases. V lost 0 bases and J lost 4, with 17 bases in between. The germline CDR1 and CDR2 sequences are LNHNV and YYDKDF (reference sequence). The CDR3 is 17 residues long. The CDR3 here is CATSRETQLAAADTQYF. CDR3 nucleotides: TGTGCCACCAGCAGAGAGACCCAGCTAGCTGCGGCAGATACGCAGTATTTT. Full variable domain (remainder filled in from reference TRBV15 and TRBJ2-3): DAMVIQNPRYQVTQFGKPVTLSCSQTLNHNVMYWYQQKSSQAPKLLFHYYDKDFNNEADTPDNFQSRRPNTSFCFLDIRSPGLGDTAMYLCATSRETQLAAADTQYFGPGTRLTVL.

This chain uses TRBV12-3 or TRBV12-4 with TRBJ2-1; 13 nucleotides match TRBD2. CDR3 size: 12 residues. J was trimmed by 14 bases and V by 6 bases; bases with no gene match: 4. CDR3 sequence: CASSQGLAGKFF. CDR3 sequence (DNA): TGTGCCAGCAGCCAGGGACTAGCGGGAAAGTTCTTC.

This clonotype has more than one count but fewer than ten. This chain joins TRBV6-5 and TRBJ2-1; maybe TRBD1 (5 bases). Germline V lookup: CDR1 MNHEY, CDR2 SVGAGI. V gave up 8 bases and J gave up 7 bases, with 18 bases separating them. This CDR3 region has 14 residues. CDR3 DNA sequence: TGTGCCAGCCATACGGCAGGGATAGGAAATGAGCAGTTCTTC. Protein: CASHTAGIGNEQFF.

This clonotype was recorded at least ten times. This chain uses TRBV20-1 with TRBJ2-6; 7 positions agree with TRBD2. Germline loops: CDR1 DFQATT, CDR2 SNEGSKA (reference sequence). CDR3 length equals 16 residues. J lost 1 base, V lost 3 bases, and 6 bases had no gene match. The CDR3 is CSASPWGGSGANVLTF. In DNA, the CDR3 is TGCAGTGCTAGCCCCTGGGGGGGGTCTGGGGCCAACGTCCTGACTTTC.

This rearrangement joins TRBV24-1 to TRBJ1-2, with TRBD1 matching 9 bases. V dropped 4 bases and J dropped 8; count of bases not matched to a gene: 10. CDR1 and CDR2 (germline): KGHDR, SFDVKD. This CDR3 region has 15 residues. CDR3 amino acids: CATSEATGTGRGYTF. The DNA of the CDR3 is TGTGCCACCAGTGAAGCTACCGGGACAGGGAGGGGCTACACCTTC.

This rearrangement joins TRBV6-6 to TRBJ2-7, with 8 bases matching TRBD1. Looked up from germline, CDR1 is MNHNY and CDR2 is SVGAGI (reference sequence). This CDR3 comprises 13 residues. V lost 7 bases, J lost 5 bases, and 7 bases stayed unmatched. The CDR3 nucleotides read TGTGCCAGCACCCCCGACAGGGGCAACGAGCAGTACTTC. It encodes CASTPDRGNEQYF.

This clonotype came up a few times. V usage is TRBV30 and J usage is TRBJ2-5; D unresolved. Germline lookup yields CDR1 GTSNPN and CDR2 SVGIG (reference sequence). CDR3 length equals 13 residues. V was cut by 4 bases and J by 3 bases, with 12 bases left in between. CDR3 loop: CAWTPPGKETQYF. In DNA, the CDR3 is TGTGCCTGGACTCCCCCAGGAAAAGAGACCCAGTACTTC.

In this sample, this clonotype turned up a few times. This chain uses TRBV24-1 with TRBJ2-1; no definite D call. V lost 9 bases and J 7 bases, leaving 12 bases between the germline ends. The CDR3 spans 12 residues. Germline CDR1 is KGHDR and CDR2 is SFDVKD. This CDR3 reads CATGGYRNEQFF. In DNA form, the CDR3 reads TGTGCCACCGGCGGCTACCGGAATGAGCAGTTCTTC.

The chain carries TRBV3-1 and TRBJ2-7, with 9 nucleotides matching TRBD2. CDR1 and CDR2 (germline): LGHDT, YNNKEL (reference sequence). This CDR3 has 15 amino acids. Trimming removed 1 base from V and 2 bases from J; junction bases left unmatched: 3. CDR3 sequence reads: CASSQVGGGAYEQYF. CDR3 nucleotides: TGTGCCAGCAGCCAAGTTGGCGGGGGGGCCTACGAGCAGTACTTC.

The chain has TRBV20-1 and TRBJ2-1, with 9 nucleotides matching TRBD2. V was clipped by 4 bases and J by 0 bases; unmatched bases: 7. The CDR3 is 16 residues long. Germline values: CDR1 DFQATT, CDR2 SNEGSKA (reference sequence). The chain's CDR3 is CSATETSGRSYNEQFF. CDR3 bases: TGCAGTGCTACGGAGACTAGCGGCCGCTCCTACAATGAGCAGTTCTTC.

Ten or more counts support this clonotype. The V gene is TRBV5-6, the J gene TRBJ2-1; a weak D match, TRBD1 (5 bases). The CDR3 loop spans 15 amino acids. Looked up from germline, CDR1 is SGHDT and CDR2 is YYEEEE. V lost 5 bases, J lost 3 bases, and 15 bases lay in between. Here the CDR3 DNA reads TGTGCCAGCAGTCTGGCAGGGTTGTACTACAATGAGCAGTTCTTC. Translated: CASSLAGLYYNEQFF.

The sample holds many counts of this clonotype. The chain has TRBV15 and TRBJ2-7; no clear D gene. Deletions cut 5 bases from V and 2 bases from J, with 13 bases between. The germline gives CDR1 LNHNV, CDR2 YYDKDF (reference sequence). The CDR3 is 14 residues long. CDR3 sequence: CATSGLHVPYEQYF. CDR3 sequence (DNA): TGTGCCACCAGCGGATTACATGTCCCCTACGAGCAGTACTTC.

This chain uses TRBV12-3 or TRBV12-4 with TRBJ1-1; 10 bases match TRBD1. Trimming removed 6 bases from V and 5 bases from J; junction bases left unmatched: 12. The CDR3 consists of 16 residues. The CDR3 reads CASRPRPGTGETEAFF. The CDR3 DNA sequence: TGTGCCAGCAGACCGCGTCCCGGGACAGGGGAAACTGAAGCTTTCTTT.

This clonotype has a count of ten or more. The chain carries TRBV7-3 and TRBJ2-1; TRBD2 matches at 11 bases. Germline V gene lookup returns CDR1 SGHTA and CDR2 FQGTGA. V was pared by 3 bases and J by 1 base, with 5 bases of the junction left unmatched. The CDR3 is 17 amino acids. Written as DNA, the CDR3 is TGTGCCAGCAGCTTCGCCGGGACTAGCGGATCCTACAATGAGCAGTTCTTC. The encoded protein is CASSFAGTSGSYNEQFF.

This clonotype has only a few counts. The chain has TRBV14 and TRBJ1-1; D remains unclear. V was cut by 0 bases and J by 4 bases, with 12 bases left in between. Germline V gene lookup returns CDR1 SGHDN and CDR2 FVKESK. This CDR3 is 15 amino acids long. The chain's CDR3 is CASSQDIRESTEAFF. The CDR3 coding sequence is TGTGCCAGCAGCCAAGATATAAGGGAGAGCACTGAAGCTTTCTTT.

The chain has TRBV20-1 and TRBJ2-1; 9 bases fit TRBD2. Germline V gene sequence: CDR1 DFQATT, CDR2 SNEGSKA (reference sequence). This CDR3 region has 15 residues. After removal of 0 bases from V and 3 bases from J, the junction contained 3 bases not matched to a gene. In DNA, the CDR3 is TGCAGTGCTAGAGAGGGTAGCGGGGGCTACAATGAGCAGTTCTTC. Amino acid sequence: CSAREGSGGYNEQFF.

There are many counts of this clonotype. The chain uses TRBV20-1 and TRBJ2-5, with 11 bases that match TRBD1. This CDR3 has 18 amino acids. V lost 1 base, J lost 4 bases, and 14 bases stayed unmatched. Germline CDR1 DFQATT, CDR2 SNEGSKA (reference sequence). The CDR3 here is CSARARLTRTGGTETQYF. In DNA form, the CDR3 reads TGCAGTGCTAGAGCGCGTTTGACTCGGACAGGGGGCACAGAGACCCAGTACTTC.

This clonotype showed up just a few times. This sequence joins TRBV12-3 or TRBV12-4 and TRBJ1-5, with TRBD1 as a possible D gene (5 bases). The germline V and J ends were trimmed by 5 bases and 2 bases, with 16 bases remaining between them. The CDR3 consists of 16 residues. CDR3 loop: CASSPGVDSGNQPQHF. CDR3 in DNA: TGTGCCAGCAGTCCCGGGGTCGACAGCGGCAATCAGCCCCAGCATTTT.

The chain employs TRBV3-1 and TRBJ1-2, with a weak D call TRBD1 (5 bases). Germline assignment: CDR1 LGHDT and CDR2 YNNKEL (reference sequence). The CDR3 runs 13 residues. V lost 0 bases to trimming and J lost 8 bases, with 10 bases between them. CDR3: CASSQDRDSGYTF. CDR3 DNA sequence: TGTGCCAGCAGCCAAGACAGGGATAGCGGCTACACCTTC.

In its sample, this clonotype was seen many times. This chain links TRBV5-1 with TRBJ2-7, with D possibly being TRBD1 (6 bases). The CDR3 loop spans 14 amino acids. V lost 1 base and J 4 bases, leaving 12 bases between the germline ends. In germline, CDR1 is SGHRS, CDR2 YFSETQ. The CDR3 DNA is TGCGCCAGCAGCTTGAGCAGGGGCGAATACGAGCAGTACTTC. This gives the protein CASSLSRGEYEQYF.

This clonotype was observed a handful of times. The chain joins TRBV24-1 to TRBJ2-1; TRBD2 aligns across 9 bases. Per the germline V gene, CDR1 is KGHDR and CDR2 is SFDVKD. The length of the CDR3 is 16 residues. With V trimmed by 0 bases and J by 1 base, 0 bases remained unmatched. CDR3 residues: CATSDLLAGSYNEQFF. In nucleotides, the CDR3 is TGTGCCACCAGTGATTTGCTAGCGGGGTCCTACAATGAGCAGTTCTTC.

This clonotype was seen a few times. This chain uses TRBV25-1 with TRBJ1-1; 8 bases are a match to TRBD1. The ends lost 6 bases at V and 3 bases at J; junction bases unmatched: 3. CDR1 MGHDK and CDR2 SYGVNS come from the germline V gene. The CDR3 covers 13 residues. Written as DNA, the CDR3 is TGTGCCAGCAGGGGGACAGGTCACACTGAAGCTTTCTTT. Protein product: CASRGTGHTEAFF.